This is a list of T cell receptor beta chains from one sample in a study of cytomegalovirus exposure and HLA in healthy donors. Method: immunoSEQ multiplex PCR; TCRdb's copy keeps in-frame clones and lacks some. The sample consists of 49,000 or so clones, over 75% of them appearing once. Sequences were obtained from PBMCs. The receptors derive from a boy aged 10-17 years in good health and CMV-seropositive. Each CDR3 is given with its conserved first and last residue. A D gene is named only where the DNA matches it firmly. Rows may omit the clone size; those that give it use once, few, many or a size class.

d_call: TRBD1; clone_size: NA; v_call: TRBV9; j_call: TRBJ1-2; cdr3_aa: CASSAPGQWAGYGYTF; cdr3_nt: TGTGCCAGCAGCGCCCCGGGACAGTGGGCGGGCTATGGCTACACCTTC
d_call: NA; clone_size: NA; v_call: TRBV10-3; j_call: TRBJ1-4; cdr3_aa: CAISESIEGKLFF; cdr3_nt: TGTGCCATCAGTGAGTCGATAGAGGGAAAACTGTTTTTT
d_call: NA; clone_size: NA; v_call: TRBV7-9; j_call: TRBJ2-2; cdr3_aa: CASSLDRVKTGELFF; cdr3_nt: TGTGCCAGCAGCTTAGACAGGGTAAAGACCGGGGAGCTGTTTTTT
d_call: NA; clone_size: NA; v_call: TRBV7-3; j_call: TRBJ2-2; cdr3_aa: CASSDRRSTGELFF; cdr3_nt: TGTGCCAGCAGCGACAGACGGTCCACCGGGGAGCTGTTTTTT
d_call: NA; clone_size: once; v_call: TRBV7-2; j_call: TRBJ2-2; cdr3_aa: CASSLEGRTAAYPGELFF; cdr3_nt: TGTGCCAGCAGCTTAGAAGGGCGGACAGCCGCATATCCCGGGGAGCTGTTTTTT
d_call: TRBD2; clone_size: NA; v_call: TRBV5-1; j_call: TRBJ2-1; cdr3_aa: CASSGGLAGPSGEQFF; cdr3_nt: TGCGCCAGCAGCGGGGGACTAGCGGGGCCCTCGGGTGAGCAGTTCTTC
d_call: NA; clone_size: NA; v_call: TRBV6-4; j_call: TRBJ2-1; cdr3_aa: CASIVRGKHNEQFF; cdr3_nt: TGTGCCAGCATCGTGAGGGGGAAGCACAATGAGCAGTTCTTC
d_call: NA; clone_size: NA; v_call: TRBV13; j_call: TRBJ2-5; cdr3_aa: CASTDLLAVETQYF; cdr3_nt: TGTGCCAGCACCGACCTTCTAGCTGTAGAGACCCAGTACTTC
d_call: TRBD1; clone_size: NA; v_call: TRBV19; j_call: TRBJ2-6; cdr3_aa: CASSIRGQGFVGSGANVLTF; cdr3_nt: TGTGCCAGTAGTATAAGGGGACAGGGTTTCGTAGGGTCTGGGGCCAACGTCCTGACTTTC
d_call: NA; clone_size: NA; v_call: TRBV27; j_call: TRBJ1-4; cdr3_aa: CASSLSSSRKLFF; cdr3_nt: TGTGCCAGCAGTTTATCGTCGTCGAGGAAACTGTTTTTT
d_call: NA; clone_size: NA; v_call: TRBV7-8; j_call: TRBJ1-2; cdr3_aa: CASSNYEGYTF; cdr3_nt: TGTGCCAGCAGCAACTATGAGGGCTACACCTTC
d_call: NA; clone_size: NA; v_call: TRBV5-1; j_call: TRBJ2-7; cdr3_aa: CASSFTQPGEQYF; cdr3_nt: TGCGCCAGCAGCTTCACGCAGCCGGGCGAGCAGTACTTC
d_call: NA; clone_size: NA; v_call: TRBV6-4; j_call: TRBJ2-3; cdr3_aa: CASSDDNRVSSTQYF; cdr3_nt: TGTGCCAGCAGTGACGATAACAGGGTCAGTTCGACGCAGTATTTT
d_call: NA; clone_size: NA; v_call: TRBV27; j_call: TRBJ1-5; cdr3_aa: CASSLSGGQPQHF; cdr3_nt: TGTGCCAGCAGTTTATCGGGGGGGCAGCCCCAGCATTTT
d_call: NA; clone_size: NA; v_call: TRBV2; j_call: TRBJ2-1; cdr3_aa: CASSGGVSYNEQFF; cdr3_nt: TGTGCCAGCAGTGGGGGGGTCTCTTACAATGAGCAGTTCTTC
d_call: NA; clone_size: NA; v_call: TRBV4-1; j_call: TRBJ1-4; cdr3_aa: CASSPEGVRALATNEKLFF; cdr3_nt: TGCGCCAGCAGCCCCGAGGGGGTGCGAGCCCTTGCAACTAATGAAAAACTGTTTTTT
d_call: TRBD1; clone_size: NA; v_call: TRBV25-1; j_call: TRBJ1-2; cdr3_aa: CASSESPPRGRGGYTF; cdr3_nt: TGTGCCAGCAGTGAATCCCCCCCCAGGGGGCGAGGCGGCTACACCTTC
d_call: TRBD2; clone_size: NA; v_call: TRBV5-4; j_call: TRBJ2-2; cdr3_aa: CASSLATSGGPNTGELFF; cdr3_nt: TGTGCCAGCAGCTTAGCGACTAGCGGGGGTCCGAACACCGGGGAGCTGTTTTTT
d_call: NA; clone_size: NA; v_call: TRBV6-1; j_call: TRBJ1-3; cdr3_aa: CASRWGRWNTIYF; cdr3_nt: TGTGCCAGCAGGTGGGGGCGGTGGAACACCATATATTTT
d_call: NA; clone_size: NA; v_call: TRBV5-5; j_call: TRBJ2-5; cdr3_aa: CASSLAGVNGETQYF; cdr3_nt: TGTGCCAGCAGCTTGGCCGGGGTGAACGGAGAGACCCAGTACTTC
d_call: NA; clone_size: NA; v_call: TRBV5-4; j_call: TRBJ1-4; cdr3_aa: CASGGGQGEKLFF; cdr3_nt: TGTGCCAGCGGCGGGGGGCAGGGTGAAAAACTGTTTTTT
d_call: NA; clone_size: NA; v_call: TRBV2; j_call: TRBJ2-7; cdr3_aa: CASSERGYEQYF; cdr3_nt: TGTGCCAGCAGTGAAAGAGGGTACGAGCAGTACTTC
d_call: NA; clone_size: once; v_call: TRBV9; j_call: TRBJ1-3; cdr3_aa: CASSADSRMGNTIYF; cdr3_nt: TGTGCCAGCAGCGCGGACAGCCGGATGGGAAACACCATATATTTT
d_call: NA; clone_size: NA; v_call: TRBV2; j_call: TRBJ1-5; cdr3_aa: CASKVGGSNQPQHF; cdr3_nt: TGTGCCAGCAAGGTGGGAGGTAGCAATCAGCCCCAGCATTTT
d_call: TRBD1; clone_size: NA; v_call: TRBV6-1; j_call: TRBJ2-3; cdr3_aa: CASSATRDRADTQYF; cdr3_nt: TGTGCCAGCAGTGCCACCCGGGACAGGGCCGATACGCAGTATTTT
d_call: NA; clone_size: NA; v_call: TRBV9; j_call: TRBJ2-2; cdr3_aa: CASSVFSTGELFF; cdr3_nt: TGTGCCAGCAGCGTATTCAGCACCGGGGAGCTGTTTTTT
d_call: TRBD1; clone_size: once; v_call: TRBV5-1; j_call: TRBJ2-5; cdr3_aa: CASGTGDQETQYF; cdr3_nt: TGCGCCAGCGGGACAGGGGATCAAGAGACCCAGTACTTC
d_call: TRBD1; clone_size: NA; v_call: TRBV6-1; j_call: TRBJ2-1; cdr3_aa: CASRGQGYNEQFF; cdr3_nt: TGTGCCAGCAGAGGACAGGGCTACAATGAGCAGTTCTTC
d_call: NA; clone_size: NA; v_call: TRBV2; j_call: TRBJ2-1; cdr3_aa: CASSNRENEQFF; cdr3_nt: TGTGCCAGCAGCAACAGGGAAAATGAGCAGTTCTTC
d_call: NA; clone_size: NA; v_call: TRBV7-2; j_call: TRBJ1-2; cdr3_aa: CASSLGGRGYTF; cdr3_nt: TGTGCCAGCAGCTTAGGAGGCCGGGGCTACACCTTC
d_call: TRBD1; clone_size: once; v_call: TRBV9; j_call: TRBJ1-1; cdr3_aa: CASSAPGGRNTEAFF; cdr3_nt: TGTGCCAGCAGCGCCCCAGGGGGGAGGAACACTGAAGCTTTCTTT
d_call: NA; clone_size: few; v_call: TRBV4-1; j_call: TRBJ2-3; cdr3_aa: CASSPTPRDSDTQYF; cdr3_nt: TGCGCCAGCAGCCCTACCCCCCGGGACTCAGATACGCAGTATTTT
d_call: NA; clone_size: NA; v_call: TRBV10-3; j_call: TRBJ2-7; cdr3_aa: CAISEQGTYEQYF; cdr3_nt: TGTGCCATCAGTGAGCAGGGTACCTACGAGCAGTACTTC
d_call: NA; clone_size: few; v_call: TRBV6-4; j_call: TRBJ2-1; cdr3_aa: CASSEDGGTPYEQFF; cdr3_nt: TGTGCCAGCAGTGAGGACGGGGGGACACCCTATGAGCAGTTCTTC
d_call: NA; clone_size: few; v_call: TRBV4-2; j_call: TRBJ2-3; cdr3_aa: CASSLQGPDTQYF; cdr3_nt: TGTGCCAGCAGCTTACAGGGTCCAGATACGCAGTATTTT
d_call: NA; clone_size: NA; v_call: TRBV18; j_call: TRBJ2-7; cdr3_aa: CASSPGGEQYF; cdr3_nt: TGTGCCAGCTCACCTGGCGGGGAGCAGTACTTC
d_call: NA; clone_size: once; v_call: TRBV7-3; j_call: TRBJ2-3; cdr3_aa: CASSSDQGSDTQYF; cdr3_nt: TGTGCCAGCAGCTCCGATCAGGGGTCAGATACGCAGTATTTT
d_call: NA; clone_size: NA; v_call: TRBV7-9; j_call: TRBJ2-1; cdr3_aa: CASSNAGGGEQFF; cdr3_nt: TGTGCCAGCAGCAATGCAGGAGGAGGTGAGCAGTTCTTC
d_call: NA; clone_size: once; v_call: TRBV4-1; j_call: TRBJ1-6; cdr3_aa: CASTQESAGSPLHF; cdr3_nt: TGCGCCAGCACCCAAGAATCAGCGGGTTCACCCCTCCACTTT
d_call: TRBD1; clone_size: NA; v_call: TRBV12-5; j_call: TRBJ1-2; cdr3_aa: CASGLFGGRGHGYTF; cdr3_nt: TGTGCTAGTGGTTTGTTCGGAGGCAGGGGGCATGGCTACACCTTC
d_call: NA; clone_size: NA; v_call: TRBV2; j_call: TRBJ2-1; cdr3_aa: CASSFTGSSYNEQFF; cdr3_nt: TGTGCCAGCAGTTTTACAGGGAGCTCCTACAATGAGCAGTTCTTC
d_call: TRBD2; clone_size: NA; v_call: TRBV4-1; j_call: TRBJ2-3; cdr3_aa: CASSHESGTSAPYF; cdr3_nt: TGCGCCAGCAGCCATGAGTCCGGGACTAGCGCCCCGTATTTT
d_call: NA; clone_size: NA; v_call: TRBV7-2; j_call: TRBJ2-1; cdr3_aa: CASSFWGGVNNEQFF; cdr3_nt: TGTGCCAGCAGCTTCTGGGGGGGCGTCAACAATGAGCAGTTCTTC
d_call: NA; clone_size: few; v_call: TRBV5-4; j_call: TRBJ2-1; cdr3_aa: CASSPLSDEQFF; cdr3_nt: TGTGCCAGCAGCCCCTTAAGCGATGAGCAGTTCTTC
d_call: TRBD2; clone_size: NA; v_call: TRBV15; j_call: TRBJ2-1; cdr3_aa: CATSRVRGGAYNEQFF; cdr3_nt: TGTGCCACCAGCAGAGTCCGGGGGGGCGCTTACAATGAGCAGTTCTTC
d_call: NA; clone_size: NA; v_call: TRBV19; j_call: TRBJ2-1; cdr3_aa: CASSIVGVLPNNEQFF; cdr3_nt: TGTGCCAGTAGTATAGTCGGAGTCCTCCCTAACAATGAGCAGTTCTTC
d_call: TRBD1; clone_size: NA; v_call: TRBV10-3; j_call: TRBJ1-1; cdr3_aa: CAISEGRDSLCGAFF; cdr3_nt: TGTGCCATCAGTGAGGGAAGGGACAGTCTCTGCGGCGCTTTCTTT
d_call: TRBD1; clone_size: NA; v_call: TRBV4-1; j_call: TRBJ2-7; cdr3_aa: CASRPRTGGYEQYF; cdr3_nt: TGCGCCAGCAGGCCAAGGACAGGGGGCTACGAGCAGTACTTC